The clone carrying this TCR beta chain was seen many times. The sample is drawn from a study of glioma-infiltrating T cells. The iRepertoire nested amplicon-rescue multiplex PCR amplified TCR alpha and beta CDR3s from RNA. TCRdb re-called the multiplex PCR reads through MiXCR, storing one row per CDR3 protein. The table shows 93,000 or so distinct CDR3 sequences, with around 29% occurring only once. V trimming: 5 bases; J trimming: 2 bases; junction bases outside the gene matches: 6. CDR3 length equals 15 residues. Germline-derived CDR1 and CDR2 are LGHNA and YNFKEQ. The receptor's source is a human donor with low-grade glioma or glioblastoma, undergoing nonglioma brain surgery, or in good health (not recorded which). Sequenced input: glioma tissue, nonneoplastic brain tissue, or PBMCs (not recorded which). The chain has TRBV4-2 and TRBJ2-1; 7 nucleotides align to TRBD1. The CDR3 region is CASSSITGAYNEQFF. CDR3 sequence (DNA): TGTGCCAGCAGCTCTATTACAGGGGCCTACAATGAGCAGTTCTTC.